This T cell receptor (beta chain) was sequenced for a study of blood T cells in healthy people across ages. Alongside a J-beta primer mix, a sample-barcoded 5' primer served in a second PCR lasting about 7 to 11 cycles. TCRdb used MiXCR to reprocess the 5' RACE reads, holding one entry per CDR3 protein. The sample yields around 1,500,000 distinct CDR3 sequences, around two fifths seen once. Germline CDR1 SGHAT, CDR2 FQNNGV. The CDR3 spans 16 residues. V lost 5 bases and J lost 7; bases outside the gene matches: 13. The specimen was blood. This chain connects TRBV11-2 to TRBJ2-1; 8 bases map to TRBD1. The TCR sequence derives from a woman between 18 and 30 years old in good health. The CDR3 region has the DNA TGTGCCAGCAGCCCAACTGCCGGGACAGGCTTTAATGAGCAGTTCTTC. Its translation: CASSPTAGTGFNEQFF.